This is a list of T cell receptor beta chains from one sample in a study of identical twins. In TCRdb, the 5' RACE reads were re-called with MiXCR into one record per CDR3 protein. Of around 670,000 distinct CDR3 sequences listed, approximately 6.1% were seen once; the top ten hold 1.5% to 2%. The sequenced sample consisted of naive T cells sorted from blood. These receptors all come from a man aged 18 to 30 in good health. CDR3s include the opening cysteine and the closing phenylalanine or tryptophan. A D gene is named only where the DNA matches it firmly. Where a row states a size, it is once, few, many or the class of an expanded clone; other rows omit it.

15,many,TRBJ2-1,TRBV12-3/TRBV12-4,-,TGTGCCAGCAGCCCACAAAGCCGACTAGTCTATGAGCAGTTCTTC,CASSPQSRLVYEQFF
13,few,TRBJ1-4,TRBV15,TRBD1,TGTGCCACCTCCGGACAGGGAGTGGAAAAACTGTTTTTT,CATSGQGVEKLFF
16,many,TRBJ2-3,TRBV5-7,-,TGTGCCAGCGCCCTCACCAGGACTGGGGGCCCAGATACGCAGTATTTT,CASALTRTGGPDTQYF
13,few,TRBJ2-7,TRBV29-1,TRBD1,TGCAGCGTTGTACGGGACAGTGACTACGAGCAGTACTTC,CSVVRDSDYEQYF
13,many,TRBJ2-3,TRBV6-2/TRBV6-3,-,TGTGCCAGCAGTTTAGACGACCAGGGGACGCAGTATTTT,CASSLDDQGTQYF
20,few,TRBJ2-1,TRBV18,TRBD2,TGTGCCAGCTCAGCTACCACACGACAGGGGACTAGCGGGAGGACGAGTGAGCAGTTCTTC,CASSATTRQGTSGRTSEQFF
14,few,TRBJ2-7,TRBV4-3,-,TGCGCCAGCAGCCAAGTGGGACTCTCCTACGAGCAGTACTTC,CASSQVGLSYEQYF
13,-,TRBJ2-7,TRBV29-1,TRBD1,TGCAGCGTTCAGGTAGGGGGCGACTACGAGCAGTACTTC,CSVQVGGDYEQYF
17,few,TRBJ2-1,TRBV7-9,TRBD2,TGTGCCAGCAGACTGACTAGCGGGAGGGTCTCCTACAATGAGCAGTTCTTC,CASRLTSGRVSYNEQFF
13,many,TRBJ2-7,TRBV20-1,-,TGCAGTGCCAGGGGGGGGCGCACCTACGAGCAGTACTTC,CSARGGRTYEQYF
15,few,TRBJ2-1,TRBV14,-,TGTGCCAGCAGCCAATTGGGCGGCCTCAACAATGAGCAGTTCTTC,CASSQLGGLNNEQFF
15,-,TRBJ2-4,TRBV9,-,TGTGCCAGCAGCGTAGGGGGGGAGGTGGGTGACATTCAGTACTTC,CASSVGGEVGDIQYF
13,-,TRBJ2-3,TRBV14,-,TGTGCCAGCAGCCAAGTCGTTGCAAATACGCAGTATTTT,CASSQVVANTQYF
16,-,TRBJ2-3,TRBV2,TRBD2,TGTGCCAGCAGTGACCGTCTAGCGGAGAGCACAGATACGCAGTATTTT,CASSDRLAESTDTQYF
15,-,TRBJ2-3,TRBV20-1,TRBD2,TGCAGTGCTAGAAAGAGCGGGAGGGACACAGATACGCAGTATTTT,CSARKSGRDTDTQYF
17,-,TRBJ2-6,TRBV5-1,-,TGCGCCAGCAGCTGGGGGACCGGAGACTCTGGGGCCAACGTCCTGACTTTC,CASSWGTGDSGANVLTF
15,-,TRBJ1-5,TRBV6-1,-,TGTGCCAGCAGTGAATACTGGGGGAGCAATCAGCCCCAGCATTTT,CASSEYWGSNQPQHF
15,many,TRBJ2-7,TRBV5-1,-,TGCGCCAGCAGCCAGGGCCAGGGACGGATATACGAGCAGTACTTC,CASSQGQGRIYEQYF
14,many,TRBJ2-1,TRBV20-1,TRBD1,TGCAGTGCTCATCCCGGGACAGCCTACAATGAGCAGTTCTTC,CSAHPGTAYNEQFF
14,-,TRBJ2-3,TRBV24-1,TRBD1,TGTGCCACCAGTGATTTGAACAGGGGGCCTGCGCAGTATTTT,CATSDLNRGPAQYF
15,many,TRBJ2-1,TRBV28,TRBD1,TGTGCCAGCAGTTTATGGGACAGGGCATACAATGAGCAGTTCTTC,CASSLWDRAYNEQFF
17,many,TRBJ2-1,TRBV20-1,TRBD2,TGCAGTGCTAGTGTAGCGGGAGTTCACCCGTCCTACAATGAGCAGTTCTTC,CSASVAGVHPSYNEQFF
13,many,TRBJ2-5,TRBV10-2,-,TGCGCCAGCAGTTCACAGGGTTGGGAGACCCAGTACTTC,CASSSQGWETQYF
15,many,TRBJ2-3,TRBV6-5,TRBD1,TGTGCCAGCAGTTACCCCCCCAGGGGGCGAGATACGCAGTATTTT,CASSYPPRGRDTQYF
15,many,TRBJ2-4,TRBV12-3/TRBV12-4,TRBD2,TGTGCCAGCAGTAGGGGCGGGACTAGCGGGTCCAAGCTGTACTTC,CASSRGGTSGSKLYF
15,-,TRBJ1-1,TRBV12-3/TRBV12-4,-,TGTGCCAGCAGTTTTAGGAGGCCGGGGAACACTGAAGCTTTCTTT,CASSFRRPGNTEAFF
15,-,TRBJ2-1,TRBV6-2/TRBV6-3,TRBD2,TGTGCCAGCAATCTAGCTAGCGGGAGGGTCGCTGAGCAGTTCTTC,CASNLASGRVAEQFF
18,-,TRBJ2-1,TRBV6-1,-,TGTGCCAGCAGTGATTTTACTGTTACAGCCAAGGGTTACAATGAGCAGTTCTTC,CASSDFTVTAKGYNEQFF
17,many,TRBJ2-5,TRBV6-5,TRBD2,TGTGCCAGCAGTTCGTCCATCGACGGGGCTAGCGGTCCTCCAACGTACTTC,CASSSSIDGASGPPTYF
13,many,TRBJ1-3,TRBV7-6,-,TGTGCCAGCAGCATAGACCTTGCAAACACCATATATTTT,CASSIDLANTIYF
13,many,TRBJ2-1,TRBV12-5,-,TGTGCTAGTTCCCCATGGGAAGGCAATGAGCAGTTCTTC,CASSPWEGNEQFF
15,many,TRBJ2-3,TRBV7-2,TRBD2,TGTGCCAGCAGCTTACTAGCGGGAGAGGCAGATACGCAGTATTTT,CASSLLAGEADTQYF
16,few,TRBJ1-1,TRBV3-1,-,TGTGCCAGCAGCCCGTCAGTCATTACTATGAACACTGAAGCTTTCTTT,CASSPSVITMNTEAFF
15,-,TRBJ2-7,TRBV28,TRBD2,TGTGCCAGCAGTTCTGCTAGCGGGGTCTCCTACGAGCAGTACTTC,CASSSASGVSYEQYF
18,-,TRBJ2-1,TRBV4-1,-,TGCGCCAGCAGCCAAGACAGCCGGGATTGGCGAACCTCCAATGAGCAGTTCTTC,CASSQDSRDWRTSNEQFF
18,-,TRBJ2-1,TRBV14,-,TGTGCCAGCAGCCAAGTTTCCTCTCGGATTCCCGGGTGGAATGAGCAGTTCTTC,CASSQVSSRIPGWNEQFF
19,few,TRBJ2-1,TRBV27,TRBD2,TGTGCCAGCAGTTTATTAGGTAGCGGGGCAGGCCAAATTTACAATGAGCAGTTCTTC,CASSLLGSGAGQIYNEQFF
15,-,TRBJ2-3,TRBV20-1,TRBD1,TGCAGTGCTAGAGGGACAGGGGCTGGCACAGATACGCAGTATTTT,CSARGTGAGTDTQYF
19,many,TRBJ2-1,TRBV5-1,TRBD2,TGCGCCAGCAGCTTGGGCACTAGCGGGAGGGTACGGGACCTCAATGAGCAGTTCTTC,CASSLGTSGRVRDLNEQFF
12,-,TRBJ2-7,TRBV10-3,-,TGTGCCATAGGTCCGTATACCTACGAGCAGTACTTC,CAIGPYTYEQYF
16,few,TRBJ2-7,TRBV20-1,TRBD1,TGCAGTGCTAGGTCTCCCCGGGACAGGGGAACCTACGAGCAGTACTTC,CSARSPRDRGTYEQYF
14,-,TRBJ2-1,TRBV20-1,-,TGCAGTGGCCTCGCTAGCGCATCCTACAATGAGCAGTTCTTC,CSGLASASYNEQFF
15,many,TRBJ2-5,TRBV21-1,-,TGTGCCAGGCAGCGGGACAGGGGCCTGAAGGAGACCCAGTACTTC,CARQRDRGLKETQYF
12,many,TRBJ1-1,TRBV5-1,-,TGCGCCAGCCAGCTCCGGGACGATGAAGCTTTCTTT,CASQLRDDEAFF
17,many,TRBJ2-5,TRBV7-8,TRBD2,TGTGCCAGCAGCCTACGCCAGACACTAGCGGGGCAAGAGACCCAGTACTTC,CASSLRQTLAGQETQYF
16,-,TRBJ2-5,TRBV5-1,TRBD2,TGCGCCAGCAGCTTGGAACTAGCGGGAAGCCAAGAGACCCAGTACTTC,CASSLELAGSQETQYF
14,-,TRBJ2-5,TRBV10-1,TRBD2,TGCGCCAGCAGTGGTCTAGCGGCTCAAGAGACCCAGTACTTC,CASSGLAAQETQYF
13,-,TRBJ1-5,TRBV30,-,TGTGCCTGGGGTGCGGGCGAGGATCAGCCCCAGCATTTT,CAWGAGEDQPQHF
13,many,TRBJ1-1,TRBV29-1,-,TGCAGCGTTGATAAGGGGTCGAACACTGAAGCTTTCTTT,CSVDKGSNTEAFF
15,few,TRBJ1-4,TRBV13,-,TGTGCCAGCAGCGCCCGTGGGGCCGTTAATGAAAAACTGTTTTTT,CASSARGAVNEKLFF
13,many,TRBJ2-1,TRBV29-1,TRBD1,TGCAGCGTTGGACAGGGGGCAGGGGATGAGCAGTTCTTC,CSVGQGAGDEQFF
14,-,TRBJ1-5,TRBV5-1,TRBD1,TGCGCCAGCAGCACGGGACAGGGGGAACAGCCCCAGCATTTT,CASSTGQGEQPQHF
14,few,TRBJ2-6,TRBV5-6,-,TGTGCCAGCAGCCGAGTCTTTGGGGCCAACGTCCTGACTTTC,CASSRVFGANVLTF
17,many,TRBJ2-3,TRBV9,TRBD2,TGTGCCAGCAGCGTCGTGGCGGGAGGGCCAGGACCAGATACGCAGTATTTT,CASSVVAGGPGPDTQYF
13,few,TRBJ2-7,TRBV5-4,-,TGTGCCAGCAGCTGGGGGGCGGACTACGAGCAGTACTTC,CASSWGADYEQYF
14,-,TRBJ1-4,TRBV5-6,-,TGTGCCAGCAGCTTGCCCGGTGACGGTGAAAAACTGTTTTTT,CASSLPGDGEKLFF
14,many,TRBJ2-7,TRBV20-1,-,TGCAGTGCTCCGCGACGGACTAAGACCTACGAGCAGTACTTC,CSAPRRTKTYEQYF
15,few,TRBJ2-3,TRBV2,TRBD2,TGTGCCATACTGACTAGCTCAGGGCACACAGATACGCAGTATTTT,CAILTSSGHTDTQYF
17,many,TRBJ1-6,TRBV28,-,TGTGCCAGCAGCCCGGTGGGCGGGGGAAATTACAATTCACCCCTCCACTTT,CASSPVGGGNYNSPLHF